This T cell receptor beta chain was sequenced during a study of beta chain features in type 1 diabetes. Study-wide results and limits: Naive, central memory and Treg TCRB repertoires seemed to resemble each other more closely in patients than they did in healthy donors. Whatever favoring of shorter templates PCR might show would apply equally to patients and controls.

Remarks on this clone: Its specificity is unknown.

Per germline, CDR1 ENHRY and CDR2 SYGVKD. V was pared by 2 bases and J by 3 bases, with 6 bases between. This CDR3 region has 13 residues. Of the isolated RNA, all was reverse transcribed, and so the sequenced material was expressed TCRB transcripts. Sequencing of naive, central memory and regulatory T cell samples gave an average of approximately 3.5 million reads. The assay was immunoSEQ multiplex PCR, and TCRdb's table has in-frame clones only and misses some. Altogether hundreds of thousands of clones are present, approximately 31% being singletons, with the ten largest covering around 0.065%. The clonotype was recovered from a man aged 18 to 29 in good health. Sequencing used naive CD4+ T cells from blood. The V and J genes are TRBV10-3 and TRBJ2-3; D is uncertain. In DNA form, the CDR3 reads TGTGCCATCAGTGAGAGAGCTACAGATACGCAGTATTTT. It is translated as CAISERATDTQYF.